The entry below describes one TCR beta chain. Profiling relied on immunoSEQ multiplex PCR, and the TCRdb table lists in-frame clones only, not all of them. The sample yields about 170,000 clones, roughly 95% seen once. These data belong to a study of control samples from healthy donors and cancer patients. The sample taken for sequencing was blood. This sequence originates from a woman aged 55-70 years in good health.

CDR3 bases: TGTGCCAGTAGGAGGGACAGGGGGAACAATCAGCCCCAGCATTTT. Translation: CASRRDRGNNQPQHF. J is TRBJ1-5 and V is TRBV19; 11 nucleotides line up with TRBD1. Germline trimming cut 6 bases from V and 3 bases from J; bases unmatched to any gene: 4. From germline, CDR1 is LNHDA and CDR2 SQIVND (reference sequence). The CDR3 is made up of 15 amino acids.